Each of the 5 T cell receptor beta chains below was sequenced from the same sample in a study of control samples from healthy donors and cancer patients. Sequencing used immunoSEQ multiplex PCR; TCRdb keeps in-frame clones, though not all of them. The sample lists 40,000 to 50,000 clones; just over 70% were seen once. The sequenced material came from formalin-fixed, paraffin-embedded tissue. The receptors originated from a male donor with melanoma.

The chain carries TRBV5-1 and TRBJ2-5; no clear D gene. Trimming removed 1 base from V and 3 bases from J, with 7 bases in between. This CDR3 spans 13 amino acids. Germline V CDR1 and CDR2: SGHRS, YFSETQ. The CDR3 spells CASSLRVEETQYF. In DNA, the CDR3 is TGCGCCAGCAGCTTGAGGGTCGAAGAGACCCAGTACTTC. Full variable domain (outside the CDR3, taken from reference TRBV5-1 and TRBJ2-5): KAGVTQTPRYLIKTRGQQVTLSCSPISGHRSVSWYQQTPGQGLQFLFEYFSETQRNKGNFPGRFSGRQFSNSRSEMNVSTLELGDSALYLCASSLRVEETQYFGPGTRLLVL.

The chain combines TRBV19 with TRBJ1-5; D not resolved. CDR3 size: 16 residues. With 7 bases removed from V and 2 bases from J, the gap between germline ends came to 18 bases. The germline CDR1 and CDR2 sequences are LNHDA and SQIVND (reference sequence). Written as DNA, the CDR3 is TGTGCCAGTAAACAGACCTACTCGTATGGCAATCAGCCCCAGCATTTT. It codes for CASKQTYSYGNQPQHF.

The CDR3 is CASKFDGGRNGYTF. As DNA, the CDR3 is TGTGCCAGCAAGTTTGATGGGGGCCGGAATGGCTACACCTTC. The chain has TRBV2 and TRBJ1-2; TRBD1 might be the D (6 bases). This CDR3 spans 14 amino acids. Trimming left V 7 bases short and J 6 bases short, with 18 bases between. Germline CDR1 SNHLY, CDR2 FYNNEI.

The chain carries TRBV7-2 and TRBJ2-7, with 7 bases matching TRBD1. Germline trimming cut 0 bases from V and 2 bases from J; bases unmatched to any gene: 4. The CDR3 loop spans 15 amino acids. CDR1 is SGHTA and CDR2 is FQGNSA in the germline V gene. DNA for the CDR3: TGTGCCAGCAGCTTAGCGCGGACAGGCGCCTACGAGCAGTACTTC. Translation: CASSLARTGAYEQYF. Using reference TRBV7-2 and TRBJ2-7 for the parts outside the CDR3, the full variable domain is GAGVSQSPSNKVTEKGKDVELRCDPISGHTALYWYRQSLGQGLEFLIYFQGNSAPDKSGLPSDRFSAERTGGSVSTLTIQRTQQEDSAVYLCASSLARTGAYEQYFGPGTRLTVT.

The table lists this clone with a few counts. V usage is TRBV11-2 and J usage is TRBJ2-4; 8 nucleotides line up with TRBD2. The CDR3 has 17 residues. The J segment lost 6 bases and the V segment lost 0 bases, leaving 10 bases of the junction unmatched. Germline V lookup: CDR1 SGHAT, CDR2 FQNNGV. The CDR3 DNA is TGTGCCAGCAGCTTAGAAAGGGAGCGGGAGCGTGGAAACATTCAGTACTTC. Translation: CASSLERERERGNIQYF.